This TCR beta chain came from a study of T cell responses to AZD1222 COVID-19 vaccine. The CDR3 totals 14 residues. Between the trimmed V and J ends, which lost 0 bases and 7 bases, there was a span of 8 bases. Germline CDR1 reads SGHRS; CDR2 reads YFSETQ. Measured with immunoSEQ multiplex PCR; TCRdb has only the in-frame clones, and not every one. The sample has tens of thousands of clones, roughly 88% seen once. This sequence was found in an adult in good health. Source: peripheral blood, taken on day 0 of MenACWY control vaccination. The rearrangement links TRBV5-1 to TRBJ1-6; D unclear. The CDR3, as DNA: TGCGCCAGCAGCTTGGGTCCGCAGAATTCACCCCTCCACTTT. It translates to CASSLGPQNSPLHF. Full variable domain (missing parts from reference TRBV5-1 and TRBJ1-6): KAGVTQTPRYLIKTRGQQVTLSCSPISGHRSVSWYQQTPGQGLQFLFEYFSETQRNKGNFPGRFSGRQFSNSRSEMNVSTLELGDSALYLCASSLGPQNSPLHFGNGTRLTVT.